This T cell receptor (beta chain) was found in a study of human T cells and chemical hapten exposure. Turning to the study itself: Enrolled patients were predominantly female and had alopecia areata, totalis or universalis.

This clonotype was counted only a few times. One end of the junction fails to match germline, which may point to a read error. Library construction involved attaching unique molecular identifiers to individual cDNA molecules, which allowed quantitative, reproducible TCR counting. TCRdb re-derived calls from the RACE reads in MiXCR, one entry per CDR3 protein. This sample has some 79,000 distinct CDR3 sequences, with less than 14% found just once. Noted time point: patch test 3, about 24 weeks after DPC sensitization. Documented treatment: therapeutic diphenylcyclopropenone sensitization with weekly scalp DPC. The template was total RNA from unfractionated whole blood. Germline loops: CDR1 LGHDT, CDR2 YNNKEL (reference sequence). The CDR3 spans 12 residues.

The TCR originated in a woman between 50 and 59 years old with alopecia areata. Some clones in this sample may be carry-over from other donors' samples. The specimen was whole blood, collected in connection with sensitization to the hapten diphenylcyclopropenone (DPC). The V call is TRBV3-1, the J call TRBJ1-2; unclear D gene. CDR3 protein: CASTQGGYGYTF. DNA for the CDR3: TGTGCCAGCACCCAAGGAGGGTATGGCTACACCTTC.